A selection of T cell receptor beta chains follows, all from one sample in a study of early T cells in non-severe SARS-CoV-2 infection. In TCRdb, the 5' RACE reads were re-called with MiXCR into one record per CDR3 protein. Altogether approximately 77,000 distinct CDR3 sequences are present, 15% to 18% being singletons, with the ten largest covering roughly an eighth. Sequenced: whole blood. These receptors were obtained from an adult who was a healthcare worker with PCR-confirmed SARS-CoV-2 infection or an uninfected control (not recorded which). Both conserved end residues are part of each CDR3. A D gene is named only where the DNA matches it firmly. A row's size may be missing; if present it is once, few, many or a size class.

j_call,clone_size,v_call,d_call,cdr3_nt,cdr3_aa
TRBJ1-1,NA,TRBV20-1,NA,TGCAGTGCCCCGGTTGGAGGGAGAAACACTGAAGCTTTCTTT,CSAPVGGRNTEAFF
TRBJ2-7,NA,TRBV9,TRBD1,TGTGCCAGCAGCGCCCCCGGGACAGCCTCCTACGAGCAGTACTTC,CASSAPGTASYEQYF
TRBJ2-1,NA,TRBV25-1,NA,TGTGCCAGCAGTGGCGTCGTCGGGGTGAATGAGCAGTTCTTC,CASSGVVGVNEQFF
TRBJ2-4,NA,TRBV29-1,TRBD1,TGCGGCGTTGAAGGGGACAGCAAAAACATTCAGTACTTC,CGVEGDSKNIQYF
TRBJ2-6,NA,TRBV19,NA,TGTGCCAGTATAGATGGGCAGTCTGGGGCCAACGTCCTGACTTTC,CASIDGQSGANVLTF
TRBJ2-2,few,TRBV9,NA,TGTGCCAGCACCTTTCAGGGAACCGGGGAGCTGTTTTTT,CASTFQGTGELFF
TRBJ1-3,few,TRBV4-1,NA,TGCGCCAGCAGGGAGACAGCTGGAAACACCATATATTTT,CASRETAGNTIYF
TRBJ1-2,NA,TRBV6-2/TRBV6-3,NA,TGTGCCAGCATTGGGGGCTCGGATGGCTACACCTTC,CASIGGSDGYTF
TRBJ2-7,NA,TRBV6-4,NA,TGTGCCAGCATTGCCGGGACCATCTACGAGCAGTACTTC,CASIAGTIYEQYF
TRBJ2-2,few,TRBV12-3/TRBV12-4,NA,TGTGCCAGCAGTCCCTCGCGGGGGCCCAACACCGGGGAGCTGTTTTTT,CASSPSRGPNTGELFF
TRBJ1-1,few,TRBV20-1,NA,TGCAGTGCTAGCCGGTCTTTTCCTGAAGCTTTCTTT,CSASRSFPEAFF
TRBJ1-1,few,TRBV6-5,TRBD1,TGTGCCAGCAACCAGGGGGCTGAAGCTTTCTTT,CASNQGAEAFF
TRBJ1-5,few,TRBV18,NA,TGTGCCAGCTCACCACAGGGGGGTGGTCAGCCCCAGCATTTT,CASSPQGGGQPQHF
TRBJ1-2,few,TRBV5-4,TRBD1,TGTGCCAGCAGCCCGGGACAGGGATACTATGGCTACACCTTC,CASSPGQGYYGYTF
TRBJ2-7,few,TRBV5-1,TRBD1,TGCGCCAGCAGCCTCGATATGACAGGGGGCTCCTACGAGCAGTACTTC,CASSLDMTGGSYEQYF
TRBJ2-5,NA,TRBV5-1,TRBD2,TGCGCCAGCGGTAAGAGCGGGGGGCAAGAGACCCAGTATTTC,CASGKSGGQETQYF
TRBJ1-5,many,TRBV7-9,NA,TGTGCCAGCAGCCTTACAGGGAGGCAGCCCCAGCATTTT,CASSLTGRQPQHF
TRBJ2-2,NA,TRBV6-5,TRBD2,TGTGCCAGCAGTTACTCTCCCGGGACTACGAACACCGGGGAGCTGTTTTTT,CASSYSPGTTNTGELFF
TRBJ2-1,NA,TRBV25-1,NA,TGTGCCAGCAGTGTAAGTCGGGGACCCTACAATGAGCAGTTCTTC,CASSVSRGPYNEQFF
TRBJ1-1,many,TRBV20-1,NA,TGCAGTGCTAGCCCCTTCATGACAGGGAACACTGAAGCTTTCTTT,CSASPFMTGNTEAFF
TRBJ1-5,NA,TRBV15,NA,TGTGCCACCAGCAGAGATTTTTTGGCAGGGAGGCAGCCCCAGCATTTT,CATSRDFLAGRQPQHF
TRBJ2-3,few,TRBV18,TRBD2,TGTGCCAGCTCACCGCGGGGGGGCCTCACAGATACGCAGTATTTT,CASSPRGGLTDTQYF
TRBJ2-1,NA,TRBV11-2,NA,TGTGCCAGCAGCTTATTGGGGGGGCCTTACAATGAGCAGTTCTTC,CASSLLGGPYNEQFF
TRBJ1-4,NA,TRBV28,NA,TGTGCCAGCAGTCCACCGGCAACTAATGAAAAACTGTTTTTT,CASSPPATNEKLFF
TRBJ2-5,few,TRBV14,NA,TGTGCCAGCAGCCAGGGAGCGATGGAGACCCAGTACTTC,CASSQGAMETQYF
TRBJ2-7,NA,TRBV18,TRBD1,TGTGCCAGCTCATCAACAGGGGGCAAGTCCTACGAGCAGTACTTC,CASSSTGGKSYEQYF
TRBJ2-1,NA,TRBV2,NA,TGTGCCAGCTGGGGCTCCCTGGAGGGGTCGATTGAGCAGTTCTTC,CASWGSLEGSIEQFF
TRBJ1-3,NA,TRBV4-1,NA,TGCGCCAGCAGCCAAGATTCAATCCAGACGATCTTTGGAAACACCATATATTTT,CASSQDSIQTIFGNTIYF
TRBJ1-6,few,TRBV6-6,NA,TGTGCCAGCAGCTGGGGAGATAATTCACCCCTCCACTTT,CASSWGDNSPLHF
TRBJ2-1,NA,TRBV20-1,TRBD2,TGCAGTGCTAGATGGGCTAGCGGGAGGTTCGTGAATGAGCAGTTCTTC,CSARWASGRFVNEQFF
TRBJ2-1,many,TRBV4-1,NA,TGCGCCAGCAGCCAAGGGCTCGGAGGGGACCGCTACAATGAGCAGTTCTTC,CASSQGLGGDRYNEQFF
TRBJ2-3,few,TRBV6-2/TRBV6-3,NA,TGTGCCAGCAGTACCAACCCCAGGCCTACGCAGTATTTT,CASSTNPRPTQYF
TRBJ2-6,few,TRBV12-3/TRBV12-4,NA,TGTGCCAGCAGTCCGGGCGGGGAATCTGGGGCCAACGTCCTGACTTTC,CASSPGGESGANVLTF
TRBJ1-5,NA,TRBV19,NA,TGTGCCAGTAGTATCAGGGGATACGGACAGCCCCAGCATTTT,CASSIRGYGQPQHF
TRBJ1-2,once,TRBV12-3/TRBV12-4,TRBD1,TGTGCCAGCATCCGACAGGGGGCTAACTATGGCTACACCTTC,CASIRQGANYGYTF
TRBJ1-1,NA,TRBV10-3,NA,TGTGCCATCAGTGGGGAGGTCACTGAAGCTTTCTTT,CAISGEVTEAFF
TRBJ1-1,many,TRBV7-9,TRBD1,TGTGCCAGCAGCGAAGGAACAGGGGCCACTGAAGCTTTCTTT,CASSEGTGATEAFF
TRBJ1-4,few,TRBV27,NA,TGTGCCAGCAGTTTATGGTCTAGCGATGAAAAACTGTTTTTT,CASSLWSSDEKLFF
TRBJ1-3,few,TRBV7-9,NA,TGTGCCAGCAGCTTTGGATTCTCTGGAAACACCATATATTTT,CASSFGFSGNTIYF
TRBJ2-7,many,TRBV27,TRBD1,TGTGCCAGCAGTTTTCGACGGACAGGGGGCAGATACGAGCAGTACTTC,CASSFRRTGGRYEQYF
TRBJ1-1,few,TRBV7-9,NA,TGTGCCAGCAGCTTAAGTTGGGGGACCTCAAGTGAAGCTTTCTTT,CASSLSWGTSSEAFF
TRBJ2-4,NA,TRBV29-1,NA,TGCAGCGTTGAACAAGGATTGGCCAAAAACATTCAGTACTTC,CSVEQGLAKNIQYF
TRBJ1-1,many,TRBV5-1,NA,TGCGCCAGCAGAGCCGGGGATTTGAACACTGAAGCTTTCTTT,CASRAGDLNTEAFF
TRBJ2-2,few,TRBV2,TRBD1,TGTGCCAGCAGAACCGACAGGGTTTCCACCGGGGAGCTGTTTTTT,CASRTDRVSTGELFF
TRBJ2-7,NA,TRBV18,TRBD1,TGTGCCAGCTCACCAAAGGGTCAGGGGGCCCACGAGCAGTACTTC,CASSPKGQGAHEQYF
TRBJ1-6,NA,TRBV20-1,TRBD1,TGCAGTGCTAGGATACAGGGGGTTCTCCACTTT,CSARIQGVLHF
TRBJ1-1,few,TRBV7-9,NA,TGTGCCAGCAGCGCGTTAGGGCCTGAAGCTTTCTTT,CASSALGPEAFF
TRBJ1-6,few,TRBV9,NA,TGTGCCAGCAGCGGTCGGATGAAGGATTCACCCCTCCACTTT,CASSGRMKDSPLHF
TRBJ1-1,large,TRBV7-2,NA,TGTGCCAGCAGCTTAGGTGGAGGGGGCACTGAAGCTTTCTTT,CASSLGGGGTEAFF
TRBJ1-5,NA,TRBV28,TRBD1,TGTGCCAGCAGGCTGACAGGGAGCAATCAGCCCCAGCATTTT,CASRLTGSNQPQHF
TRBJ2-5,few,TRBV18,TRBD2,TGTGCCAGCTCACCTCCGGACGGGAGGGCCGGAGAGACCCAGTACTTC,CASSPPDGRAGETQYF